This T cell receptor beta chain originates from a study of technical replicates of blood from several donors. This CDR3 spans 16 amino acids. Unmatched junction bases numbered 3, after V lost 4 bases and J lost 0 bases. The germline V gene encodes CDR1 MNHEY and CDR2 SMNVEV (reference sequence). Some clones are missing from TCRdb's copy, which holds only in-frame ones; the method was immunoSEQ multiplex PCR. The sample lists some 94,000 clones, about 96% occurring once. This chain uses TRBV27 with TRBJ2-1; 10 bases agree with TRBD2. The sequencing input was T cells isolated from PBMCs. This clonotype was obtained from a human donor in good health. The CDR3 DNA sequence: TGTGCCAGCAGTTCACTAGCGGGGAGCTCCTACAATGAGCAGTTCTTC. The encoded protein is CASSSLAGSSYNEQFF.